These 23 T cell receptor beta chains came from one sample sequenced in a study of blood T cell repertoires in COVID-19. Sequencing used immunoSEQ multiplex PCR; TCRdb keeps in-frame clones, though not all of them. Of about 200,000 clones in the sample, about 86% were seen once. Sequencing was done on a sample of peripheral blood. The receptors here all came from a woman in her fifties or sixties with COVID-19, enrolled during active disease.

The gene calls are TRBV2 and TRBJ2-1; 11 nucleotides match TRBD2. There are 15 residues in the CDR3. V lost 6 bases and J lost 8; bases outside the gene matches: 9. Germline assignment: CDR1 SNHLY and CDR2 FYNNEI. The CDR3 DNA is TGTGCCAGCAGGGCTAGCGGGGGGCCCCGATATGAGCAGTTCTTC. Amino acid sequence: CASRASGGPRYEQFF.

The DNA for the CDR3 is TGTGCCAGCTCACCGCTACCAGACAGGTCGAGCTCCTACAATGAGCAGTTCTTC. Translating it yields CASSPLPDRSSSYNEQFF. The J gene is TRBJ2-1, the V gene TRBV18; weak D call: TRBD1 (6 bases). Trimming took 3 bases from V and 0 from J, leaving 18 bases between them. Germline CDR1 KGHSH, CDR2 LQKENI. CDR3 size: 18 residues.

The chain has TRBV12-5 and TRBJ1-1, with TRBD1 as a possible D gene (5 bases). Germline V gene sequence: CDR1 LGHNT, CDR2 FRNRAP. CDR3 length: 14 amino acids. Trimming left V 6 bases short and J 8 bases short, with 19 bases between. The DNA of the CDR3 is TGTGCTAGTGGCCATGTTTCCCAGACAGACGAAGCTTTCTTT. It codes for CASGHVSQTDEAFF.

The chain couples TRBV19 to TRBJ1-2; D is unclear. V lost 6 bases, J lost 0 bases, and 11 bases lay in between. Per germline, CDR1 LNHDA and CDR2 SQIVND (reference sequence). CDR3 length equals 14 residues. This CDR3 is CASSPAKANYGYTF. The CDR3 DNA follows: TGTGCCAGTAGCCCAGCGAAAGCTAACTATGGCTACACCTTC.

This sequence joins TRBV11-3 and TRBJ2-3; 8 bases are shared with TRBD2. Germline CDR1 SGHNT, CDR2 YENEEA. The V and J ends lost 4 bases and 4 bases, in that order; junction bases with no gene match: 4. The CDR3 has 14 amino acids. The CDR3 is CASSSGGRPDTQYF. The CDR3 region has the DNA TGTGCCAGCAGCTCGGGGGGGCGACCAGATACGCAGTATTTT. Combining the CDR3 with reference TRBV11-3 and TRBJ2-3 gives the whole variable domain EAGVVQSPRYKIIEKKQPVAFWCNPISGHNTLYWYLQNLGQGPELLIRYENEEAVDDSQLPKDRFSAERLKGVDSTLKIQPAELGDSAVYLCASSSGGRPDTQYFGPGTRLTVL.

The chain carries TRBV30 and TRBJ1-1; D gene uncertain. The germline V gene has CDR1 GTSNPN and CDR2 SVGIG (reference sequence). Trimming left V 5 bases short and J 4 bases short, with 8 bases between. CDR3 length equals 11 residues. The CDR3 region is CAWRVSTEAFF. Here the CDR3 DNA reads TGTGCCTGGCGGGTCTCCACTGAAGCTTTCTTT.

This chain joins TRBV3-1 (or the pseudogene TRBV3-2) and TRBJ2-5, with 7 bases identical to TRBD1. V lost 4 bases and J lost 5; bases outside the gene matches: 10. The CDR3 loop spans 15 amino acids. Germline loops: CDR1 LGHDT, CDR2 YNNKEL (reference sequence). The CDR3 nucleotides are TGTGCCAGCAGCCTTTTAGGGGGCTCGGAGGAGACCCAGTACTTC. Encoded protein: CASSLLGGSEETQYF.

V usage is TRBV5-1 and J usage is TRBJ2-2; 11 nucleotides line up with TRBD2. The trim removed 2 bases at V and 6 bases at J, leaving 3 bases unmatched. Germline values: CDR1 SGHRS, CDR2 YFSETQ. CDR3 length: 15 amino acids. For the CDR3, the DNA is TGCGCCAGCAGCTTAAATAGCGGGGGGGCCGGGGAGCTGTTTTTT. This sequence encodes CASSLNSGGAGELFF.

This clone was picked up one time. V and J are TRBV27 and TRBJ2-1, with unresolved D. This CDR3 comprises 14 residues. V lost 5 bases, J lost 0 bases, and 8 bases lay in between. CDR1 is MNHEY, CDR2 SMNVEV, per germline (reference sequence). CDR3 protein: CASSRTSSYNEQFF. CDR3 coding DNA: TGTGCCAGCAGTCGAACCAGCTCCTACAATGAGCAGTTCTTC.

The genes are TRBV27 and TRBJ1-2; 8 bases agree with TRBD1. The CDR3 has 14 amino acids. Germline trimming cut 8 bases from V and 5 bases from J; bases unmatched to any gene: 10. Germline CDR1 and CDR2: MNHEY and SMNVEV (reference sequence). CDR3 region: CASLPRTGSYGYTF. In DNA, the CDR3 is TGTGCCAGCTTACCTCGGACAGGGTCATATGGCTACACCTTC.

The J gene is TRBJ1-5, the V gene TRBV28, with D perhaps TRBD1 (6 bases). Trimming cost V 2 bases and J 7 bases, with 18 bases left between them. Germline CDR1 is MDHEN and CDR2 is SYDVKM. This CDR3 comprises 16 residues. Written as DNA, the CDR3 is TGTGCCAGCAGTTTAGCCCAGGGGCAGGGACGGCAGCCCCAGCATTTT. This sequence encodes CASSLAQGQGRQPQHF.

This clone was recorded a few times. The rearrangement joins TRBV2 to TRBJ2-1, with 8 bases identical to TRBD2. The CDR3 extends over 15 amino acids. The V segment lost 6 bases and the J segment 6 bases; nucleotides outside the gene matches: 10. Germline values: CDR1 SNHLY, CDR2 FYNNEI. This CDR3 reads CASRVGLAARNEQFF. In DNA, the CDR3 is TGTGCCAGCAGGGTCGGACTAGCAGCACGCAATGAGCAGTTCTTC.

V gene TRBV7-2 combines with J gene TRBJ1-1, with a tentative D call TRBD1 (6 bases). V lost 1 base and J 3 bases, leaving 15 bases between the germline ends. From germline, CDR1 is SGHTA and CDR2 FQGNSA. The CDR3 runs 16 residues. The CDR3 sequence is CASSLVLWAGDTEAFF. In nucleotides, the CDR3 is TGTGCCAGCAGCTTAGTTTTGTGGGCAGGGGACACTGAAGCTTTCTTT.

The count of this clone is one. This chain uses TRBV28 with TRBJ1-1, with 9 bases identical to TRBD1. CDR1 and CDR2 from the germline V gene are MDHEN and SYDVKM. The CDR3 consists of 15 residues. V trimming: 6 bases; J trimming: 3 bases; junction bases outside the gene matches: 8. CDR3 nucleotides: TGTGCCAGCAGGCATTACAGGGGGCGAGACACTGAAGCTTTCTTT. Translated: CASRHYRGRDTEAFF.

This chain joins TRBV7-9 and TRBJ2-1; 7 nucleotides match TRBD1. The CDR3 is made up of 16 amino acids. Per the germline V gene, CDR1 is SEHNR and CDR2 is FQNEAQ (reference sequence). The J segment lost 4 bases and the V segment lost 5 bases, leaving 11 bases of the junction unmatched. The CDR3 region has the DNA TGTGCCAGCAGCAAAAAGACAGGGCTGGTATACAATGAGCAGTTCTTC. Its protein is CASSKKTGLVYNEQFF.

This chain uses TRBV25-1 with TRBJ1-1; TRBD1 is a possible D gene (6 bases). CDR1 and CDR2 (germline): MGHDK, SYGVNS. V shed 0 bases and J shed 2 bases, with 16 bases lying between them. The CDR3 has 17 residues. The CDR3 loop is CASSEYAPQGKNTEAFF. CDR3 nucleotide sequence: TGTGCCAGCAGTGAATACGCCCCACAGGGTAAAAACACTGAAGCTTTCTTT.

This sequence joins TRBV15 and TRBJ1-1, with 7 positions matching TRBD1. Unmatched junction bases numbered 12, after V lost 8 bases and J lost 12 bases. CDR1 is LNHNV and CDR2 is YYDKDF in the germline V gene (reference sequence). The CDR3 loop spans 12 amino acids. CDR3 region: CATGIMTGLTFF. The CDR3 region has the DNA TGTGCCACCGGGATAATGACAGGGTTAACTTTCTTT.

This clone occurred once. The chain combines TRBV27 with TRBJ2-7; 9 bases match TRBD1. Per germline, CDR1 MNHEY and CDR2 SMNVEV (reference sequence). This CDR3 has 14 amino acids. Trimming removed 6 bases from V and 6 bases from J; junction bases left unmatched: 9. CDR3 amino acids: CASSSPGTGREQYF. The CDR3 DNA reads as TGTGCCAGCAGCAGTCCCGGGACAGGGCGCGAGCAGTACTTC.

This chain joins TRBV6-5 and TRBJ1-5; 9 bases fit TRBD1. Germline values: CDR1 MNHEY, CDR2 SVGAGI. V shed 9 bases and J 4 bases; nucleotides not matched to a gene: 7. This CDR3 is built from 14 residues. The CDR3 region is CASTTGGANQPQHF. Here the CDR3 DNA reads TGTGCCAGTACTACAGGGGGCGCGAATCAGCCCCAGCATTTT.

The chain employs TRBV9 and TRBJ2-5; TRBD2 aligns across 7 bases. J gave up 3 bases and V 6 bases, and 5 bases lay outside the gene matches. From germline, CDR1 is SGDLS and CDR2 YYNGEE. The CDR3 consists of 13 residues. The CDR3 bases are TGTGCCAGCAACGGGGGGAACGAAGAGACCCAGTACTTC. This codes for CASNGGNEETQYF.

This chain uses TRBV15 with TRBJ2-7, with 8 nucleotides matching TRBD1. CDR3 length equals 15 residues. V lost 0 bases to trimming and J lost 4 bases; unmatched junction nucleotides: 5. CDR1 and CDR2 from the germline V gene are LNHNV and YYDKDF (reference sequence). CDR3 sequence reads: CATSRERTGRYEQYV. The CDR3 DNA reads TGTGCCACCAGCAGAGAGAGGACAGGGCGGTACGAGCAGTACGTC.

V is TRBV6-6 and J is TRBJ1-6; maybe TRBD1 (6 bases). The CDR3 loop spans 15 amino acids. Germline CDR1 reads MNHNY; CDR2 reads SVGAGI (reference sequence). V was clipped by 4 bases and J by 10 bases, with 17 bases between them. The CDR3 sequence is CASSSKRGGGSPLHF. The CDR3 DNA follows: TGTGCCAGCAGTTCGAAGAGGGGGGGTGGATCACCCCTCCACTTT.

V gene TRBV19 combines with J gene TRBJ2-1, with 10 bases fitting TRBD1. The CDR3 is made up of 15 amino acids. The germline V gene has CDR1 LNHDA and CDR2 SQIVND (reference sequence). V lost 5 bases and J lost 2; bases outside the gene matches: 3. The CDR3, as DNA: TGTGCCAGTAGTCCCGGGACAGGGGCCTACAATGAGCAGTTCTTC. Its protein product is CASSPGTGAYNEQFF.